This TCR beta chain stems from a study of shared clonotypes between healthy human individuals. Findings and caveats of the study: Between several donors, naive CD4 clonotypes were shared at a level of about 5%.

The assay was immunoSEQ multiplex PCR, and TCRdb's table has in-frame clones only and misses some. The data contain approximately 2,000,000 clones, roughly 90% of them singletons. As for this clone: No antigen is known for it.

In germline, CDR1 is KGHSH, CDR2 LQKENI. The CDR3 spans 17 residues. V shed 3 bases and J shed 0 bases, with 17 bases lying between them. This TCR was sampled from a young man in good health. Some clones in this sample may be carry-over from other donors' samples. The chain recombines TRBV18 with TRBJ2-5; weak D call: TRBD1 (6 bases). The source material was naive CD4+ T cells from PBMCs. Subset indicated: CD45RA+ positively selected. CDR3 loop: CASSPQGTRTNQETQYF. The CDR3 DNA reads TGTGCCAGCTCACCGCAGGGGACGCGGACAAACCAAGAGACCCAGTACTTC.